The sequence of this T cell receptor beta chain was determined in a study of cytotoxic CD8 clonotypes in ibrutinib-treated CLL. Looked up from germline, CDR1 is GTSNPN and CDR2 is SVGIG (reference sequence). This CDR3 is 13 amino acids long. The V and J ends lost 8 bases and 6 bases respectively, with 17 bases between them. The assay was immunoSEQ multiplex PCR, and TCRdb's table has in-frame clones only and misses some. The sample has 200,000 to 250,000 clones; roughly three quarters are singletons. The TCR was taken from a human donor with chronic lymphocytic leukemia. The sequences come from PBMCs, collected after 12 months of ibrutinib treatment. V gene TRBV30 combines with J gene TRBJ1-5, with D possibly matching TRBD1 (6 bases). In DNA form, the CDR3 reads TGTGCCCTGGGGGGGCAGCGTACTCAGCCCCAGCATTTT. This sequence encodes CALGGQRTQPQHF.